These T cell receptor beta chains were read from a single sample in a study of T-cell reconstitution after alpha-beta-depleted transplantation in children. Via MiXCR, TCRdb re-called the PCR reads, giving one row per CDR3 protein. The data show a few hundred thousand distinct CDR3 sequences, roughly a quarter seen once. The sequenced sample was PBMCs, obtained before TCRalphabeta/CD19-depleted stem cell transplant. These receptors originate from a boy in the first two years of life with Wiskott-Aldrich syndrome, due to receive a stem cell transplant. The CDR3 runs from the conserved cysteine through the conserved F or W. The order of the fields is V gene, D gene, J gene, clone size, CDR3 protein, CDR3 DNA. The D gene is left open where the match is weak. Clone size is stated in some rows and not others, as once, few, many or a class when expanded.

TRBV30,.,TRBJ1-4,.,CAWSEEKLFF,TGTGCCTGGAGTGAAGAAAAACTGTTTTTT
TRBV6-6,.,TRBJ2-1,.,CASSYGLITVGFF,TGTGCCAGCAGTTACGGCCTTATAACGGTTGGGTTCTTC
TRBV20-1,TRBD2,TRBJ2-5,.,CSARDPSGRSKTQYF,TGCAGTGCTAGAGATCCTAGCGGGAGATCCAAGACCCAGTACTTC
TRBV10-3,TRBD2,TRBJ2-1,.,CAITGAPTSGNNEQFF,TGTGCCATCACCGGGGCTCCGACTAGCGGCAACAATGAGCAGTTCTTC
TRBV20-1,TRBD1,TRBJ2-1,.,CSARGWTGQNREQFF,TGCAGTGCTAGAGGGTGGACAGGGCAAAATCGTGAGCAGTTCTTC
TRBV20-1,TRBD1,TRBJ1-1,.,CSAGQDANTEAFF,TGCAGTGCTGGACAGGACGCGAACACTGAAGCTTTCTTT
TRBV19,.,TRBJ2-2,.,CASSPRARGSGELFF,TGTGCCAGTAGTCCCCGAGCCAGGGGTTCCGGGGAGCTGTTTTTT
TRBV28,.,TRBJ2-7,few,CASRPSGLGVLEQYF,TGTGCCAGCAGACCGTCGGGCCTTGGGGTTCTCGAGCAGTACTTC
TRBV4-1,.,TRBJ2-3,.,CASSHGLATSTDTQYF,TGCGCCAGCAGCCATGGCCTAGCGACCAGCACAGATACGCAGTATTTT
TRBV4-2,TRBD2,TRBJ2-7,few,CASSQVKTSGTYEQYF,TGTGCCAGCAGCCAAGTTAAGACTAGCGGTACCTACGAGCAGTACTTC
TRBV27,.,TRBJ2-3,.,CASSLLGSGSDTQYF,TGTGCCAGCAGTTTATTGGGGAGCGGGTCAGATACGCAGTATTTT
TRBV7-2,.,TRBJ2-2,few,CASSLRGGPFTGELFF,TGTGCCAGCAGCTTAAGGGGGGGGCCTTTCACCGGGGAGCTGTTTTTT
TRBV11-1,TRBD2,TRBJ2-1,.,CASSLEGLAGGEQFF,TGTGCCAGCAGCTTAGAGGGACTAGCGGGCGGTGAGCAGTTCTTC
TRBV10-3,TRBD1,TRBJ2-7,few,CAISPGQPYDQYF,TGTGCCATCAGCCCGGGACAGCCCTACGATCAGTACTTC